A selection of T cell receptor beta chains follows, all from one sample in a study of vaccination and CD4 T cells after COVID-19. No antigens are known for them. In TCRdb, the PCR reads were re-called with MiXCR into one record per CDR3 protein. The data contain about 25,000 distinct CDR3 sequences, approximately 28% of them seen just once; the ten biggest clones take up just over 7%. The sequences come from CD4+ T cells from blood, cultured in vitro, collected about 7 months after SARS-CoV-2 vaccination. The receptors originated from a human donor who had recovered from COVID-19. Each CDR3 is given with its conserved first and last residue. A D gene is named only where the DNA matches it firmly.

len	v_gene	d_gene	CDR3aa
13	TRBV6-4	TRBD2	CASSERETGELFF
12	TRBV19	-	CATGPHRETQYF
13	TRBV18	-	CASSSGGHQPQHF
15	TRBV7-2	-	CASSLAGTSHNEQFF
16	TRBV7-2	TRBD2	CASSLEGTSGSGGQFF
14	TRBV7-8	-	CASSLVGNAYEQYF
13	TRBV6-1	-	CASSQDRNYEQYF
11	TRBV6-2/TRBV6-3	-	CASADWHIQYF
15	TRBV20-1	-	CSASSPLTANTEAFF
15	TRBV20-1	TRBD1	CSARDRQGATDTQYF
14	TRBV7-6	TRBD2	CASSPGLALDEQFF
14	TRBV7-9	-	CASSLEIRMGEQFF